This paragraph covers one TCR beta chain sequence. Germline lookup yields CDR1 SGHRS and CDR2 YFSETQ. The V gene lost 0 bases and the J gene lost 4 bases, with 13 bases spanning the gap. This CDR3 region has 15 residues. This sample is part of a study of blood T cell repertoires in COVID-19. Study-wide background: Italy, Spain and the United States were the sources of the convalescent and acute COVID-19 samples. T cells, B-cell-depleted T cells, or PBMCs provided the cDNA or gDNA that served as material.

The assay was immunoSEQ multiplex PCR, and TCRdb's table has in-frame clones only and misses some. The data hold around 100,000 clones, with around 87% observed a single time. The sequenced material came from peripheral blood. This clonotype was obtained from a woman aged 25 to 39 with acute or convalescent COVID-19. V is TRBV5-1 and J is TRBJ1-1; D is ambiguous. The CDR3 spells CASSLDPSRGTEAFF. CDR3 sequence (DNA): TGCGCCAGCAGCTTGGATCCCTCCCGGGGCACTGAAGCTTTCTTT.